These 10 T cell receptor beta chains were all obtained from the same sample, sequenced in a study of blood T cell repertoires in COVID-19 (TCRdb year 2020). Library preparation was by the immunoSEQ multiplex PCR assay. Sourced from immuneACCESS, this table was stored by TCRdb with only in-frame sequences that have V and J called. A share of the clones is absent; for the studies checked, an unresolved V gene accounts for under half, and the remainder has no known explanation. Recorded for this sample are just over 150,000 clones; about four fifths of them occurred a single time. The ten largest make up roughly 0.58% of the sample. The sequenced material came from peripheral blood. These receptors came from a man in his sixties with acute or convalescent COVID-19.

The CDR3 DNA follows: TGTGCCAGCAGAAAACGGGGGGGCTACGAGCAGTACTTC. Translated, it gives CASRKRGGYEQYF. J is TRBJ2-7 and V is TRBV27; 8 nucleotides line up with TRBD2. CDR1 and CDR2 from the germline V gene are MNHEY and SMNVEV (reference sequence). This CDR3 is built from 13 residues. V lost 6 bases, J lost 3 bases, and 4 bases stayed unmatched.

V and J are TRBV7-2 and TRBJ1-6; D remains ambiguous. CDR1 and CDR2 (germline): SGHTA, FQGNSA. This CDR3 comprises 16 residues. V lost 2 bases, J lost 1 base, and 9 bases lay in between. CDR3 protein: CASSLRVSSYNSPLHF. In DNA, the CDR3 is TGTGCCAGCAGCTTACGAGTCTCTTCCTATAATTCACCCCTCCACTTT.

This sequence joins TRBV12-3 or TRBV12-4 and TRBJ1-2; possible D gene TRBD1, 5 bases. Trimming stripped 4 bases from V and 10 bases from J, with 10 bases between. The CDR3 is 11 residues long. The CDR3 here is CASSSSRAYTF. The CDR3 DNA follows: TGTGCCAGCAGTTCAAGCAGGGCCTACACCTTC.

The V gene is TRBV12-3 or TRBV12-4, the J gene TRBJ2-5, with D possibly TRBD2 on 5 matching bases. Deletions cut 6 bases from V and 5 bases from J, with 13 bases between. The CDR3 spans 13 residues. The CDR3 loop is CASSRGEPETQYF. The CDR3 region has the DNA TGTGCCAGCAGCCGGGGAGAGCCGGAGACCCAGTACTTC.

A few counts support this clone. The chain recombines TRBV24-1 with TRBJ2-1; 7 nucleotides line up with TRBD1. This CDR3 spans 14 amino acids. The V segment lost 6 bases and the J segment 6 bases; nucleotides outside the gene matches: 7. Germline lookup yields CDR1 KGHDR and CDR2 SFDVKD. This CDR3 is CATSSPGQLNEQFF. CDR3 bases: TGTGCCACCAGTAGCCCGGGACAGCTCAATGAGCAGTTCTTC.

This clone was observed a few times. The rearrangement joins TRBV5-1 to TRBJ2-7; 9 bases match TRBD1. The CDR3 consists of 14 residues. Germline assignment: CDR1 SGHRS and CDR2 YFSETQ. J lost 5 bases, V lost 3 bases, and 6 bases had no gene match. CDR3 protein: CASSWRDRVDEQYF. For the CDR3, the DNA is TGCGCCAGCAGCTGGAGGGACAGGGTCGACGAGCAGTACTTC.

This clone was seen just once. The gene calls are TRBV27 and TRBJ1-6, with TRBD1 matching 9 bases. CDR3 size: 17 residues. V gave up 0 bases and J gave up 1 base; unmatched junction bases: 1. CDR1 and CDR2 (germline): MNHEY, SMNVEV (reference sequence). CDR3 amino acids: CASSLSQGASYNSPLHF. CDR3 nucleotide sequence: TGTGCCAGCAGTTTATCACAGGGGGCGTCCTATAATTCACCCCTCCACTTT.

This sequence joins TRBV4-1 and TRBJ2-7; 7 bases map to TRBD2. CDR3 size: 17 residues. Looked up from germline, CDR1 is MGHRA and CDR2 is YSYEKL. V lost 1 base to trimming and J lost 1 base; unmatched junction nucleotides: 10. DNA of the CDR3: TGCGCCAGCAGCCAAGGACGCGGGAGAGTCGGGTCCTACGAGCAGTACTTC. This encodes CASSQGRGRVGSYEQYF.

The V call is TRBV6-2 or TRBV6-3, the J call TRBJ2-7; D might be TRBD2 (5 bases). V lost 6 bases to trimming and J lost 3 bases, with 12 bases between them. The V gene's germline CDR1 is MNHEY and CDR2 SVGEGT. The CDR3 totals 13 residues. CDR3 nucleotides: TGTGCCAGCAGCCTACTAGTACACTACGAGCAGTACTTC. This codes for CASSLLVHYEQYF.

The chain links TRBV24-1 to TRBJ2-7, with 10 bases that match TRBD1. The CDR3 has 16 amino acids. V was clipped by 3 bases and J by 7 bases; unmatched bases: 11. Per germline, CDR1 KGHDR and CDR2 SFDVKD. CDR3 protein: CATSDAGQGGRGEQYF. CDR3 DNA sequence: TGTGCCACCAGTGATGCAGGACAGGGGGGACGCGGAGAGCAGTACTTC.